Below are 21 T cell receptor beta chains sequenced from a single sample in a study of T cell changes during pregnancy in multiple sclerosis. Data came from immunoSEQ multiplex PCR; TCRdb stores just in-frame clones and leaves some out. Of approximately 36,000 clones detected, approximately 90% appear once; the ten largest clones hold almost 7%. This sample comprised CD8+ T cells from peripheral blood mononuclear cells, obtained in the third trimester of pregnancy. The receptors were sampled from a female donor with multiple sclerosis, enrolled in a pregnancy study.

By frequency in the sample, this clone is hyperexpanded. V usage is TRBV10-2 and J usage is TRBJ2-7; tentatively, D is TRBD1 (6 bases). The germline gives CDR1 WSHSY, CDR2 SAAADI. The CDR3 totals 15 residues. The germline V and J ends were trimmed by 0 bases and 0 bases, with 9 bases remaining between them. The chain's CDR3 is CASSESPDSSYEQYF. The CDR3 DNA reads TGCGCCAGCAGTGAGTCCCCGGACAGCTCCTACGAGCAGTACTTC.

The chain couples TRBV4-1 to TRBJ1-1, with D hard to call. CDR1 MGHRA and CDR2 YSYEKL come from the germline V gene. The V end was cut by 0 bases, the J end by 1 base, with 6 bases between. There are 14 residues in the CDR3. The CDR3 region has the DNA TGCGCCAGCAGCCAAGAGGGCCGGAACACTGAAGCTTTCTTT. Its protein product is CASSQEGRNTEAFF.

The chain couples TRBV27 to TRBJ2-1; 10 bases fit TRBD2. Unmatched junction bases numbered 10, after V lost 5 bases and J lost 9 bases. Germline V gene data show CDR1 as MNHEY and CDR2 as SMNVEV (reference sequence). The CDR3 length is 15 residues. The CDR3 DNA reads as TGTGCCAGCAGTGCTAGCGGGGGACCCTACGGTGAGCAGTTCTTC. Amino acid sequence: CASSASGGPYGEQFF.

The chain uses TRBV19 and TRBJ1-1; D remains ambiguous. The ends were cut back, 9 bases at V and 1 base at J, with 6 bases in the middle. Germline V CDR1 and CDR2: LNHDA, SQIVND (reference sequence). CDR3 length: 11 residues. The CDR3 here is CASEANTEAFF. The CDR3 region has the DNA TGTGCCAGCGAGGCGAACACTGAAGCTTTCTTT.

The chain combines TRBV7-8 with TRBJ1-4; D is ambiguous. V lost 5 bases and J lost 7, with 14 bases in between. The length of the CDR3 is 14 residues. The germline CDR1 and CDR2 sequences are SGHVS and FQNEAQ. This CDR3 is CASSAWVAGEKLFF. The CDR3 region has the DNA TGTGCCAGCAGCGCATGGGTAGCGGGTGAAAAACTGTTTTTT.

The gene calls are TRBV2 and TRBJ1-2, with 11 bases aligning to TRBD1. The CDR3 is made up of 14 amino acids. Germline assignment: CDR1 SNHLY and CDR2 FYNNEI. Trimming removed 7 bases from V and 6 bases from J; junction bases left unmatched: 7. The CDR3 protein is CASKGGTGGNGYTF. Here the CDR3 DNA reads TGTGCCAGCAAGGGTGGGACAGGGGGTAATGGCTACACCTTC.

The V and J genes are TRBV4-3 and TRBJ2-1; maybe TRBD1 (6 bases). The CDR3 sequence is 16 residues long. V lost 0 bases and J lost 7, with 16 bases in between. Germline V gene data show CDR1 as LGHNA and CDR2 as YSLEER. The CDR3 here is CASSQDWRHRGNEQFF. CDR3 bases: TGCGCCAGCAGCCAAGATTGGAGACATAGGGGGAATGAGCAGTTCTTC.

The rearrangement joins TRBV6-6 to TRBJ1-1; no clear D gene. Trimming shortened V by 4 bases and J by 0 bases, and 6 bases separated the two germline ends. The CDR3 length is 13 residues. Germline-derived CDR1 and CDR2 are MNHNY and SVGAGI (reference sequence). The chain's CDR3 is CASSLGMNTEAFF. The CDR3 DNA sequence: TGTGCCAGCAGTTTGGGCATGAACACTGAAGCTTTCTTT.

CDR3 nucleotide sequence: TGTGCCATTGTACGGGGGGTAACAGATACGCAGTATTTT. The encoded protein is CAIVRGVTDTQYF. The chain joins TRBV7-2 to TRBJ2-3, with TRBD2 identical over 7 bases. The CDR3 is made up of 13 amino acids. Germline CDR1 and CDR2: SGHTA and FQGNSA. The junction had 7 bases not matched to a gene; V was cut back by 10 bases and J by 3 bases.

V usage is TRBV5-1 and J usage is TRBJ2-3; 7 bases are shared with TRBD1. Germline CDR1 SGHRS, CDR2 YFSETQ. The V gene end was trimmed by 4 bases and the J gene end by 1 base; junction bases not matched to a gene: 9. This CDR3 is built from 16 residues. DNA for the CDR3: TGCGCCAGCAGCAATGGAAGAGGGGGCGGCACAGATACGCAGTATTTT. Translating it yields CASSNGRGGGTDTQYF. Variable domain in full (rest from reference TRBV5-1 and TRBJ2-3): KAGVTQTPRYLIKTRGQQVTLSCSPISGHRSVSWYQQTPGQGLQFLFEYFSETQRNKGNFPGRFSGRQFSNSRSEMNVSTLELGDSALYLCASSNGRGGGTDTQYFGPGTRLTVL.

This clone was seen once. This CDR3 reads CASSADRIPYEQYF. The CDR3 DNA reads as TGTGCCAGTAGTGCCGACAGAATCCCCTACGAGCAGTACTTC. The rearrangement links TRBV19 to TRBJ2-7; possibly TRBD1 for D (5 bases). Deletions cut 5 bases from V and 2 bases from J, with 13 bases between. The CDR3 loop spans 14 amino acids. The germline CDR1 and CDR2 sequences are LNHDA and SQIVND (reference sequence).

V and J are TRBV27 and TRBJ1-5, with D maybe TRBD1 (5 bases). This CDR3 is 15 amino acids long. Germline loops: CDR1 MNHEY, CDR2 SMNVEV (reference sequence). Trimming removed 5 bases at V and 5 bases at J, with 16 bases between. The CDR3 region is CASSPSNEGDQPQHF. The CDR3 nucleotides read TGTGCCAGCAGTCCGTCTAATGAAGGGGATCAGCCCCAGCATTTT.

The rearrangement links TRBV15 to TRBJ1-1, with D possibly TRBD1 on 6 matching bases. V was cut by 7 bases and J by 0 bases, with 15 bases left in between. CDR3 length equals 15 residues. Germline CDR1 is LNHNV and CDR2 is YYDKDF (reference sequence). The CDR3 nucleotides are TGTGCCACCAACGGACAGTACGAAATGAACACTGAAGCTTTCTTT. This translates into CATNGQYEMNTEAFF.

This sequence joins TRBV6-5 and TRBJ2-5; D remains unclear. The V gene's germline CDR1 is MNHEY and CDR2 SVGAGI. Between the trimmed V and J ends, which lost 2 bases and 9 bases, there was a span of 10 bases. This CDR3 region has 12 residues. CDR3 sequence reads: CASSYPGSAQYF. CDR3 in DNA: TGTGCCAGCAGTTACCCCGGGTCGGCCCAGTACTTC.

The genes are TRBV6-1 and TRBJ1-2, with 8 bases lining up with TRBD1. CDR1 and CDR2 (germline): MNHNS, SASEGT. Trimming at V came to 0 bases and at J to 4 bases, leaving 7 bases not matched to a gene. The CDR3 length is 16 residues. The CDR3 protein is CASSEATPQGAYGYTF. The CDR3 DNA sequence: TGTGCCAGCAGTGAAGCAACCCCCCAGGGGGCCTATGGCTACACCTTC.

This chain links TRBV5-1 with TRBJ1-1, with D maybe TRBD1 (5 bases). V shed 4 bases and J shed 1 base, with 14 bases lying between them. The CDR3 runs 15 residues. Germline CDR1 SGHRS, CDR2 YFSETQ. The CDR3 DNA reads as TGCGCCAGCAGCACTCTATTGGGGCGGAACACTGAAGCTTTCTTT. Translating gives CASSTLLGRNTEAFF.

This clone turned up a few times. The chain joins TRBV28 to TRBJ1-6; TRBD1 is a possible D gene (5 bases). Germline V gene data show CDR1 as MDHEN and CDR2 as SYDVKM. The CDR3 consists of 14 residues. V lost 5 bases and J lost 13, with 18 bases in between. The CDR3 spells CASSTGREVGPLHF. The CDR3 DNA follows: TGTGCCAGCAGTACGGGACGGGAGGTCGGTCCCCTCCACTTT.

The V gene is TRBV28, the J gene TRBJ2-3, with a tentative D call TRBD2 (5 bases). Looked up from germline, CDR1 is MDHEN and CDR2 is SYDVKM. With 6 bases removed from V and 4 bases from J, the gap between germline ends came to 11 bases. This CDR3 spans 13 amino acids. CDR3 bases: TGTGCCAGCAGCCTCGGGGTCGCAGATACGCAGTATTTT. This gives the protein CASSLGVADTQYF.

This clone has only one observation. The rearrangement links TRBV7-9 to TRBJ2-3, with a possible D match to TRBD2 (6 bases). V was cut by 0 bases and J by 0 bases, with 13 bases left in between. Germline V lookup: CDR1 SEHNR, CDR2 FQNEAQ (reference sequence). CDR3 length equals 17 residues. The CDR3 loop is CASSLAPAGLSTDTQYF. The CDR3 DNA reads as TGTGCCAGCAGCTTAGCTCCGGCGGGGCTCAGCACAGATACGCAGTATTTT.

The V and J genes are TRBV6-4 and TRBJ2-1, with no clear D. CDR3 length: 16 residues. Trimming took 6 bases from V and 0 from J, leaving 15 bases between them. Germline lookup yields CDR1 MRHNA and CDR2 SNTAGT. CDR3 sequence (DNA): TGTGCCAGCAGCGCTATGAGCAAGAGCTCCTACAATGAGCAGTTCTTC. Its protein is CASSAMSKSSYNEQFF.

The gene calls are TRBV5-1 and TRBJ1-1; no clear D gene. CDR3 length: 12 residues. Germline assignment: CDR1 SGHRS and CDR2 YFSETQ. The germline V and J ends were trimmed by 2 bases and 6 bases, with 8 bases remaining between them. The CDR3 loop is CASSFGSSEAFF. The CDR3 DNA reads TGCGCCAGCAGCTTTGGGAGCTCTGAAGCTTTCTTT.